The 18 T cell receptor beta chains below come from one sample, sequenced in a study of blood T cell repertoires in COVID-19. Profiled with immunoSEQ multiplex PCR; TCRdb holds only in-frame clones, not every one. Of around 360,000 clones in the sample, around 87% were seen once. The material sequenced was PBMCs or T cells enriched from blood (not recorded which). These receptors were taken from a man aged 40-49 years in a cohort exposed to, infected with or recovered from COVID-19 (not recorded which).

The genes are TRBV3-1 (or the pseudogene TRBV3-2) and TRBJ2-3; 8 nucleotides match TRBD2. CDR3 length equals 16 residues. Looked up from germline, CDR1 is LGHDT and CDR2 is YNNKEL (reference sequence). V was pared by 0 bases and J by 0 bases, with 2 bases of the junction left unmatched. The CDR3 protein is CASSQDASGSTDTQYF. The CDR3 bases are TGTGCCAGCAGCCAAGATGCTAGCGGGAGCACAGATACGCAGTATTTT.

The J gene is TRBJ2-7, the V gene TRBV5-1; maybe TRBD2 (6 bases). In germline, CDR1 is SGHRS, CDR2 YFSETQ. V lost 4 bases and J lost 1, with 15 bases in between. This CDR3 region has 15 residues. The CDR3 sequence: CASSPSAGTSYEQYF. DNA of the CDR3: TGCGCCAGCAGCCCTAGTGCGGGAACGTCCTACGAGCAGTACTTC.

The V and J genes are TRBV19 and TRBJ2-7; D might be TRBD2 (6 bases). Germline V lookup: CDR1 LNHDA, CDR2 SQIVND (reference sequence). CDR3 length equals 14 residues. Deletions cut 5 bases from V and 4 bases from J, with 15 bases between. CDR3 protein: CASSSLPGLYEQYF. DNA of the CDR3: TGTGCCAGTAGTTCCCTCCCGGGACTTTACGAGCAGTACTTC.

CDR3 loop: CASSLGLAEYYEQYF. In DNA form, the CDR3 reads TGCGCCAGCAGCTTGGGACTAGCGGAGTACTACGAGCAGTACTTC. V usage is TRBV5-1 and J usage is TRBJ2-7; TRBD2 agrees at 9 bases. Germline CDR1 is SGHRS and CDR2 is YFSETQ. The junction had 4 bases not matched to a gene; V was cut back by 0 bases and J by 3 bases. This CDR3 is 15 amino acids long.

The chain combines TRBV4-1 with TRBJ1-1; 7 bases match TRBD1. Trimming removed 1 base from V and 10 bases from J; junction bases left unmatched: 6. This CDR3 contains 13 residues. The germline gives CDR1 MGHRA, CDR2 YSYEKL. The CDR3 DNA reads TGCGCCAGCAGCCAAGGAGGGGGCAGGGTAGCTTTCTTT. Protein: CASSQGGGRVAFF.

The chain recombines TRBV11-3 with TRBJ2-1; the match to TRBD2 covers 14 bases. Unmatched junction bases numbered 5, after V lost 4 bases and J lost 12 bases. Germline V gene lookup returns CDR1 SGHNT and CDR2 YENEEA. This CDR3 is built from 14 residues. CDR3 amino acids: CASSSTSGRVGQFF. In DNA, the CDR3 is TGTGCCAGCAGCTCGACTAGCGGGAGGGTTGGGCAGTTCTTC.

J is TRBJ2-7 and V is TRBV5-4; 7 bases align to TRBD1. V trimming: 5 bases; J trimming: 0 bases; junction bases outside the gene matches: 5. CDR1 and CDR2 from the germline V gene are SGHNT and YYREEE (reference sequence). The CDR3 has 14 amino acids. This CDR3 is CASRRQGASYEQYF. The CDR3 bases are TGTGCCAGCAGACGACAGGGAGCCTCCTACGAGCAGTACTTC.

The gene calls are TRBV4-1 and TRBJ2-1, with 8 bases lining up with TRBD1. This CDR3 region has 18 residues. Trimming at V came to 1 base and at J to 7 bases, leaving 15 bases not matched to a gene. Germline CDR1 reads MGHRA; CDR2 reads YSYEKL. The CDR3 region has the DNA TGCGCCAGCAGCCAAGCCGTTAGAGTGGGACAGGCCTCGAATGAGCAGTTCTTC. Translation: CASSQAVRVGQASNEQFF.

This chain joins TRBV7-8 and TRBJ1-2, with D unresolved. Germline V lookup: CDR1 SGHVS, CDR2 FQNEAQ. Trimming cost V 5 bases and J 2 bases, with 21 bases left between them. CDR3 length: 17 residues. The CDR3 is CASSTDYVASTNYGYTF. The CDR3 region has the DNA TGTGCCAGCAGCACCGATTATGTAGCCTCTACCAACTATGGCTACACCTTC.

The CDR3 here is CASSLIQLRDRDEQFF. CDR3 nucleotide sequence: TGTGCCAGCAGCTTAATACAGCTCAGGGATAGGGATGAGCAGTTCTTC. This chain links TRBV7-8 with TRBJ2-1; possibly TRBD1 for D (5 bases). This CDR3 has 16 residues. V lost 2 bases and J 8 bases, leaving 19 bases between the germline ends. From germline, CDR1 is SGHVS and CDR2 FQNEAQ. Combining the CDR3 with reference TRBV7-8 and TRBJ2-1 gives the whole variable domain GAGVSQSPRYKVAKRGQDVALRCDPISGHVSLFWYQQALGQGPEFLTYFQNEAQLDKSGLPSDRFFAERPEGSVSTLKIQRTQQEDSAVYLCASSLIQLRDRDEQFFGPGTRLTVL.

This chain uses TRBV4-1 with TRBJ2-5; 10 bases are a match to TRBD2. The CDR3 has 16 residues. Germline CDR1 reads MGHRA; CDR2 reads YSYEKL. The ends lost 4 bases at V and 2 bases at J; junction bases unmatched: 7. The CDR3 region has the DNA TGCGCCAGCAGCCCGGGACTAGCGAGGGGGCAAGAGACCCAGTACTTC. Translated: CASSPGLARGQETQYF.

The chain joins TRBV27 to TRBJ2-3, with 9 bases aligning to TRBD2. CDR1 and CDR2 (germline): MNHEY, SMNVEV (reference sequence). With 6 bases clipped from V and 9 bases from J, the junction kept 13 bases outside the gene matches. This CDR3 spans 15 amino acids. The CDR3 spells CASSSPGLAPRTQYF. The CDR3 bases are TGTGCCAGCAGCTCACCGGGACTAGCCCCCCGCACGCAGTATTTT.

The rearrangement joins TRBV19 to TRBJ2-1, with 10 nucleotides matching TRBD1. Germline V lookup: CDR1 LNHDA, CDR2 SQIVND (reference sequence). The V and J ends lost 5 bases and 7 bases, in that order; junction bases with no gene match: 14. This CDR3 contains 17 residues. The DNA for the CDR3 is TGTGCCAGTAGTCTCCACCGGGACAGGGGATCTCGGAATGAGCAGTTCTTC. It translates to CASSLHRDRGSRNEQFF. Full variable domain (missing parts from reference TRBV19 and TRBJ2-1): DGGITQSPKYLFRKEGQNVTLSCEQNLNHDAMYWYRQDPGQGLRLIYYSQIVNDFQKGDIAEGYSVSREKKESFPLTVTSAQKNPTAFYLCASSLHRDRGSRNEQFFGPGTRLTVL.

This rearrangement joins TRBV27 to TRBJ1-5, with a possible D match to TRBD1 (6 bases). Germline V CDR1 and CDR2: MNHEY, SMNVEV (reference sequence). The V end lost 1 base, the J end lost 0 bases, and 13 bases lay between the germline ends. This CDR3 is built from 17 residues. DNA for the CDR3: TGTGCCAGCAGTTTATTTCGGACAGTCAATAGCAATCAGCCCCAGCATTTT. Translation gives CASSLFRTVNSNQPQHF.

This clone appeared a few times. In the same sample, other DNA sequences code for this CDR3. The V gene is TRBV5-1, the J gene TRBJ1-2; 11 nucleotides agree with TRBD1. CDR3 length: 14 residues. Trimming cost V 4 bases and J 2 bases; bases outside gene matches: 1. From germline, CDR1 is SGHRS and CDR2 YFSETQ. The CDR3 DNA reads TGCGCCAGCAGCCGGGACAGGGGGAACTATGGCTACACCTTC. This translates into CASSRDRGNYGYTF.

This CDR3 is CASSFGTSGDEQYF. DNA of the CDR3: TGCGCCAGCAGCTTCGGGACTAGCGGAGACGAGCAGTACTTC. The gene calls are TRBV5-1 and TRBJ2-7; the match to TRBD2 covers 11 bases. V lost 2 bases to trimming and J lost 5 bases; unmatched junction nucleotides: 3. The germline gives CDR1 SGHRS, CDR2 YFSETQ. This CDR3 region has 14 residues.

The V gene is TRBV18, the J gene TRBJ2-7; D is undetermined. The V end lost 2 bases, the J end lost 1 base, and 6 bases lay between the germline ends. CDR1 is KGHSH, CDR2 LQKENI, per germline. The CDR3 has 13 residues. The CDR3 nucleotides are TGTGCCAGCTCACCAGAGGAATCCTACGAGCAGTACTTC. Amino acids: CASSPEESYEQYF.

This clone was observed a single time. V usage is TRBV3-1 (or the pseudogene TRBV3-2) and J usage is TRBJ2-1; a possible D gene is TRBD2 (6 bases). This CDR3 comprises 14 residues. Germline V lookup: CDR1 LGHDT, CDR2 YNNKEL (reference sequence). V lost 5 bases, J lost 6 bases, and 14 bases lay in between. This CDR3 reads CASSAAGTVNEQFF. The CDR3 DNA reads TGTGCCAGCAGCGCCGCGGGAACAGTCAATGAGCAGTTCTTC.